These 19 T cell receptor beta chains originate from one sample sequenced in a study of control samples from healthy donors and cancer patients. TCRdb's table, derived via immunoSEQ multiplex PCR, lists solely in-frame clones and lacks some. The sample has over 75,000 clones, around 80% seen once. Sequencing used blood. These receptor sequences come from a man aged 55 to 69 in good health.

The chain combines TRBV6-5 with TRBJ2-1, with D possibly matching TRBD2 (7 bases). V was pared by 0 bases and J by 3 bases, with 9 bases between. CDR1 and CDR2 from the germline V gene are MNHEY and SVGAGI. This CDR3 is 15 amino acids long. In nucleotides, the CDR3 is TGTGCCAGCAGTTACTCGGGGGGGCACTACAATGAGCAGTTCTTC. It encodes CASSYSGGHYNEQFF.

This clone has a single count. The chain carries TRBV5-4 and TRBJ2-3; D gene uncertain. The CDR3 loop spans 15 amino acids. The germline V gene has CDR1 SGHNT and CDR2 YYREEE (reference sequence). V was cut by 4 bases and J by 0 bases, with 12 bases left in between. The CDR3 sequence: CASSLDQPSTDTQYF. CDR3 DNA sequence: TGTGCCAGCAGCCTCGACCAACCTAGCACAGATACGCAGTATTTT. The entire variable domain, with the rest obtained from reference TRBV5-4 and TRBJ2-3, is as follows: ETGVTQSPTHLIKTRGQQVTLRCSSQSGHNTVSWYQQALGQGPQFIFQYYREEENGRGNFPPRFSGLQFPNYSSELNVNALELDDSALYLCASSLDQPSTDTQYFGPGTRLTVL.

As to this clone: Other DNA sequences of this sample code for an identical CDR3. The CDR3 DNA follows: TGCGCCAGCAGCTCGGAATTGAACACTGAAGCTTTCTTT. This codes for CASSSELNTEAFF. The chain couples TRBV5-1 to TRBJ1-1; D ambiguous. V was clipped by 3 bases and J by 0 bases, with 6 bases between them. The CDR3 sequence is 13 residues long. The germline CDR1 and CDR2 sequences are SGHRS and YFSETQ.

V gene TRBV6-6 combines with J gene TRBJ2-3, with D possibly being TRBD1 (8 bases). From germline, CDR1 is MNHNY and CDR2 SVGAGI (reference sequence). This CDR3 is built from 14 residues. V lost 0 bases and J lost 8, with 12 bases in between. The CDR3 DNA reads as TGTGCCAGCAGTTACTCGACAGGGGAGGGTACGCAGTATTTT. Translated: CASSYSTGEGTQYF.

The rearrangement links TRBV9 to TRBJ2-1; 7 bases fit TRBD1. With 0 bases clipped from V and 13 bases from J, the junction kept 13 bases outside the gene matches. CDR1 SGDLS and CDR2 YYNGEE come from the germline V gene. The CDR3 extends over 15 amino acids. CDR3 in amino acids: CASSVAGSDGDRQFF. Here the CDR3 DNA reads TGTGCCAGCAGCGTAGCTGGGTCGGATGGGGACAGACAGTTCTTC.

V usage is TRBV5-8 and J usage is TRBJ1-1; TRBD1 aligns across 8 bases. The V segment lost 4 bases and the J segment 1 base; nucleotides outside the gene matches: 3. This CDR3 region has 14 residues. Germline V gene sequence: CDR1 SGHTS, CDR2 YDEGEE. This chain's CDR3 is CASSPGQGNTEAFF. The CDR3 region has the DNA TGTGCCAGCAGCCCTGGACAGGGGAACACTGAAGCTTTCTTT.

The CDR3 here is CASSSLTGRTDTQYF. As DNA, the CDR3 is TGTGCCAGCAGCTCGTTAACAGGGAGGACAGATACGCAGTATTTT. The V and J genes are TRBV5-5 and TRBJ2-3; possibly TRBD1 or TRBD2 for D (6 bases each). Germline CDR1 is SGHKS and CDR2 is YYEKEE (reference sequence). Trimming cost V 3 bases and J 3 bases, with 14 bases left between them. The CDR3 runs to 15 residues.

This chain joins TRBV3-1 (or the pseudogene TRBV3-2) and TRBJ1-1, with D possibly TRBD1 on 5 matching bases. This CDR3 contains 14 residues. Trimming removed 5 bases at V and 1 base at J, with 11 bases between. CDR1 LGHDT and CDR2 YNNKEL come from the germline V gene (reference sequence). CDR3 sequence (DNA): TGTGCCAGCAGCTCCCAGGGCAGGAACACTGAAGCTTTCTTT. This sequence encodes CASSSQGRNTEAFF.

The V and J genes are TRBV4-2 and TRBJ2-7; D is possibly TRBD1 or TRBD2 (5 bases each). CDR1 is LGHNA and CDR2 is YNFKEQ in the germline V gene. The CDR3 length is 14 residues. V gave up 2 bases and J gave up 2 bases, with 10 bases separating them. CDR3 coding DNA: TGTGCCAGCAGCCAAAGGGGAGAGACCTACGAGCAGTACTTC. It translates to CASSQRGETYEQYF.

The V and J genes are TRBV28 and TRBJ1-3; D possibly corresponds to TRBD1 (6 bases). CDR1 is MDHEN, CDR2 SYDVKM, per germline. Trimming shortened V by 2 bases and J by 11 bases, and 16 bases separated the two germline ends. CDR3 size: 14 residues. This CDR3 reads CASSLGGPQGAIYF. The DNA for the CDR3 is TGTGCCAGCAGTTTAGGCGGGCCACAGGGCGCCATATATTTT. The variable domain in full, with the rest retrieved from reference TRBV28 and TRBJ1-3, is DVKVTQSSRYLVKRTGEKVFLECVQDMDHENMFWYRQDPGLGLRLIYFSYDVKMKEKGDIPEGYSVSREKKERFSLILESASTNQTSMYLCASSLGGPQGAIYFGEGSWLTVV.

The chain uses TRBV5-1 and TRBJ2-7, with 8 bases lining up with TRBD2. Per the germline V gene, CDR1 is SGHRS and CDR2 is YFSETQ. The CDR3 has 15 amino acids. Trimming cost V 0 bases and J 5 bases; bases outside gene matches: 7. The CDR3 nucleotides read TGCGCCAGCAGCTTGGCCAGCGGGAGTTTACACGAGCAGTACTTC. Protein: CASSLASGSLHEQYF.

This chain links TRBV5-4 with TRBJ2-1, with D hard to call. V was cut by 0 bases and J by 4 bases, with 5 bases left in between. CDR1 is SGHNT and CDR2 is YYREEE in the germline V gene (reference sequence). The CDR3 extends over 13 amino acids. The CDR3 here is CASSLVPYNEQFF. As DNA, the CDR3 is TGTGCCAGCAGCTTGGTCCCATACAATGAGCAGTTCTTC. The variable domain in full, with the rest retrieved from reference TRBV5-4 and TRBJ2-1, is ETGVTQSPTHLIKTRGQQVTLRCSSQSGHNTVSWYQQALGQGPQFIFQYYREEENGRGNFPPRFSGLQFPNYSSELNVNALELDDSALYLCASSLVPYNEQFFGPGTRLTVL.

In this sample, this clone turned up once. The chain recombines TRBV7-3 with TRBJ2-1; D may match TRBD1 or TRBD2 (5 bases each). Germline V gives CDR1 SGHTA, CDR2 FQGTGA. With 2 bases removed from V and 9 bases from J, the gap between germline ends came to 11 bases. The CDR3 consists of 13 residues. The CDR3 nucleotides are TGTGCCAGCAGCTTACCGGGACGGGCTGAGCAGTTCTTC. Translation gives CASSLPGRAEQFF.

This chain connects TRBV4-1 to TRBJ2-1; 8 bases agree with TRBD2. The CDR3 loop spans 16 amino acids. V lost 7 bases to trimming and J lost 1 base; unmatched junction nucleotides: 9. Germline V gene sequence: CDR1 MGHRA, CDR2 YSYEKL. DNA of the CDR3: TGCGCCAGCACCCGGGGGGGAGCTAGGTCCTACAATGAGCAGTTCTTC. As protein: CASTRGGARSYNEQFF.

This clone was seen more than once but under ten times. The CDR3, as DNA: TGTGCCAGCAGCTCCCCGGGGCGTGGAAACACCATATATTTT. Translation: CASSSPGRGNTIYF. This chain links TRBV11-2 with TRBJ1-3; D perhaps matches TRBD1 (5 bases). CDR3 size: 14 residues. Germline CDR1 reads SGHAT; CDR2 reads FQNNGV. The V and J ends lost 4 bases and 3 bases respectively, with 10 bases between them.

V and J are TRBV3-1 (or the pseudogene TRBV3-2) and TRBJ2-3; D possibly corresponds to TRBD1 (5 bases). The germline CDR1 and CDR2 sequences are LGHDT and YNNKEL (reference sequence). This CDR3 contains 13 residues. Trimming pared 1 base from V and 3 bases from J, leaving 5 bases between. The CDR3 protein is CASSQGQTDTQYF. DNA for the CDR3: TGTGCCAGCAGCCAAGGACAGACAGATACGCAGTATTTT.

This clone was recorded once. The V and J genes are TRBV30 and TRBJ2-7; D not certain. Per germline, CDR1 GTSNPN and CDR2 SVGIG (reference sequence). The CDR3 runs 10 residues. V lost 1 base and J 5 bases, leaving 3 bases between the germline ends. The CDR3 region has the DNA TGTGCCTGGAGTGAAAACGAGCAGTACTTC. It is translated as CAWSENEQYF. Full variable domain (remainder filled in from reference TRBV30 and TRBJ2-7): SQTIHQWPATLVQPVGSPLSLECTVEGTSNPNLYWYRQAAGRGLQLLFYSVGIGQISSEVPQNLSASRPQDRQFILSSKKLLLSDSGFYLCAWSENEQYFGPGTRLTVT.

This chain links TRBV6-5 with TRBJ2-5; D tentatively fits TRBD1 or TRBD2 (5 bases each). The CDR3 length is 14 residues. V shed 9 bases and J shed 2 bases, with 16 bases lying between them. Germline V lookup: CDR1 MNHEY, CDR2 SVGAGI. CDR3 sequence reads: CARGVGREQETQYF. The CDR3 DNA is TGTGCCAGAGGGGTGGGCAGGGAGCAAGAGACCCAGTACTTC.

The chain employs TRBV9 and TRBJ2-1, with 10 bases fitting TRBD2. The V segment lost 0 bases and the J segment 6 bases; nucleotides outside the gene matches: 3. CDR1 is SGDLS, CDR2 YYNGEE, per germline. There are 15 residues in the CDR3. CDR3 region: CASSVGAGGANEQFF. For the CDR3, the DNA is TGTGCCAGCAGCGTAGGAGCGGGGGGGGCCAATGAGCAGTTCTTC.